Below, 25 T cell receptor beta chains from the same sample are listed, as sequenced in a study of OX40 agonist ivuxolimab in advanced cancers. The data were produced by immunoSEQ multiplex PCR, yet TCRdb's version contains in-frame clones alone and is incomplete. The sample lists approximately 75,000 clones, about 88% occurring once. The specimen comprised CD4+ or CD8+ T cells sorted from blood, sampled in a trial of the OX40 agonist ivuxolimab. The receptors stem from an adult with an advanced solid tumor such as melanoma, head and neck, liver or kidney cancer.

The chain recombines TRBV5-1 with TRBJ1-1, with 11 bases fitting TRBD1. Germline CDR1 SGHRS, CDR2 YFSETQ. The length of the CDR3 is 15 residues. J gave up 6 bases and V 0 bases, and 4 bases lay outside the gene matches. The CDR3 spells CASSLVGQGVSEAFF. The DNA for the CDR3 is TGCGCCAGCAGCTTGGTGGGACAGGGGGTGTCTGAAGCTTTCTTT.

V gene TRBV4-3 combines with J gene TRBJ2-3; tentatively, D is TRBD2 (6 bases). Per germline, CDR1 LGHNA and CDR2 YSLEER. V shed 1 base and J shed 1 base, with 9 bases lying between them. This CDR3 comprises 15 residues. CDR3: CASSQAGGGTDTQYF. In DNA, the CDR3 is TGCGCCAGCAGCCAAGCAGGCGGGGGCACAGATACGCAGTATTTT.

The chain combines TRBV29-1 with TRBJ2-1; maybe TRBD2 (6 bases). Germline V gene lookup returns CDR1 SQVTM and CDR2 ANQGSEA. V was shortened by 7 bases and J by 9 bases, with 16 bases between the two germline ends. The CDR3 is 12 amino acids. The CDR3 sequence: CSGGLEWGEQFF. As DNA, the CDR3 is TGCAGCGGGGGACTCGAGTGGGGTGAGCAGTTCTTC.

This clone was seen just once. The rearrangement links TRBV7-8 to TRBJ2-3; unclear D gene. V lost 2 bases, J lost 5 bases, and 11 bases lay in between. Germline CDR1 SGHVS, CDR2 FQNEAQ. The CDR3 is made up of 14 amino acids. This CDR3 reads CASSLIGIEDTQYF. As DNA, the CDR3 is TGTGCCAGCAGCTTAATAGGGATTGAAGATACGCAGTATTTT.

V usage is TRBV9 and J usage is TRBJ2-7; 10 bases fit TRBD2. CDR3 size: 14 residues. V shed 4 bases, J shed 4 bases, and the junction held 5 bases outside the gene matches. Germline assignment: CDR1 SGDLS and CDR2 YYNGEE. The CDR3: CASSSSGSGYEQYF. CDR3 DNA: TGTGCCAGCAGCTCTAGCGGGAGTGGGTACGAGCAGTACTTC.

The V gene is TRBV9, the J gene TRBJ2-7, with TRBD2 identical over 7 bases. With 0 bases clipped from V and 3 bases from J, the junction kept 6 bases outside the gene matches. Germline loops: CDR1 SGDLS, CDR2 YYNGEE. This CDR3 is 15 amino acids long. The CDR3 bases are TGTGCCAGCAGCGTAGAGGAGCGGGATTACTACGAGCAGTACTTC. Protein: CASSVEERDYYEQYF.

Turning to this clone: Other DNA sequences in this sample translate to the same CDR3. The V call is TRBV12-5, the J call TRBJ2-7, with D unresolved. The V end lost 4 bases, the J end lost 1 base, and 8 bases lay between the germline ends. CDR1 and CDR2 from the germline V gene are LGHNT and FRNRAP. The CDR3 loop spans 13 amino acids. DNA of the CDR3: TGTGCTAGTGGTTCCGATCTTTCCTACGAGCAGTACTTC. Translation: CASGSDLSYEQYF.

This clone was counted once. This chain uses TRBV28 with TRBJ2-1; D not resolved. Germline CDR1 MDHEN, CDR2 SYDVKM. V was shortened by 4 bases and J by 2 bases, with 9 bases between the two germline ends. The CDR3 length is 14 residues. The CDR3 here is CASSSSSAYNEQFF. The DNA for the CDR3 is TGTGCCAGCAGTTCATCTTCCGCCTACAATGAGCAGTTCTTC.

The J gene is TRBJ1-1, the V gene TRBV30; D is unresolved. This CDR3 has 12 amino acids. The germline V gene encodes CDR1 GTSNPN and CDR2 SVGIG (reference sequence). Between the trimmed V and J ends, which lost 1 base and 0 bases, there was a span of 3 bases. The CDR3 sequence: CAWSGLNTEAFF. DNA for the CDR3: TGTGCCTGGAGTGGGTTGAACACTGAAGCTTTCTTT. The variable domain in full, completed from reference TRBV30 and TRBJ1-1, reads SQTIHQWPATLVQPVGSPLSLECTVEGTSNPNLYWYRQAAGRGLQLLFYSVGIGQISSEVPQNLSASRPQDRQFILSSKKLLLSDSGFYLCAWSGLNTEAFFGQGTRLTVV.

This chain connects TRBV2 to TRBJ1-4, with TRBD1 matching over 10 bases. Losses at the gene ends were 7 bases for V and 8 bases for J; bases not matched to a gene: 10. Germline assignment: CDR1 SNHLY and CDR2 FYNNEI. CDR3 length: 15 residues. The CDR3 DNA reads as TGTGCCAGCACCGGGGGAGGACAGGGGGACGAAAAACTGTTTTTT. This codes for CASTGGGQGDEKLFF.

The chain uses TRBV28 and TRBJ2-7; TRBD2 matches at 9 bases. Germline values: CDR1 MDHEN, CDR2 SYDVKM. The CDR3 is made up of 16 amino acids. J lost 3 bases, V lost 5 bases, and 11 bases had no gene match. In nucleotides, the CDR3 is TGTGCCAGCAGTCCCCCCCGGGGTAGCGGGAGCTACGAGCAGTACTTC. Its protein product is CASSPPRGSGSYEQYF.

This clone came up once. The chain carries TRBV5-1 and TRBJ1-1, with D possibly TRBD1 on 5 matching bases. V dropped 3 bases and J dropped 6 bases, with 15 bases sitting between them. Germline V lookup: CDR1 SGHRS, CDR2 YFSETQ. This CDR3 is built from 14 residues. CDR3 region: CASSSTVAQAEAFF. In DNA, the CDR3 is TGCGCCAGCAGCTCAACGGTGGCACAGGCTGAAGCTTTCTTT.

The table lists this clone with a count of one. The J gene is TRBJ2-7, the V gene TRBV19, with 8 nucleotides matching TRBD2. The germline V gene has CDR1 LNHDA and CDR2 SQIVND (reference sequence). The length of the CDR3 is 14 residues. V lost 6 bases to trimming and J lost 3 bases; unmatched junction nucleotides: 7. The CDR3 spells CASRSAGGRYEQYF. The CDR3, as DNA: TGTGCCAGTAGATCGGCGGGAGGCCGCTACGAGCAGTACTTC.

The V call is TRBV18, the J call TRBJ2-5; D is uncertain. The CDR3 runs 13 residues. Germline V lookup: CDR1 KGHSH, CDR2 LQKENI. Between the trimmed V and J ends, which lost 5 bases and 7 bases, there was a span of 14 bases. CDR3 residues: CASSNGEDGTQYF. For the CDR3, the DNA is TGTGCCAGCTCAAATGGGGAAGACGGGACCCAGTACTTC.

The chain combines TRBV27 with TRBJ2-7; D unclear. The CDR3 length is 15 residues. V was cut by 2 bases and J by 2 bases, with 13 bases left in between. Germline V lookup: CDR1 MNHEY, CDR2 SMNVEV (reference sequence). CDR3 nucleotides: TGTGCCAGCAGTTTAAAGTTAGGCAGAACCTACGAGCAGTACTTC. Amino acids: CASSLKLGRTYEQYF.

The V call is TRBV25-1, the J call TRBJ2-7, with D unresolved. V shed 2 bases and J shed 5 bases, with 13 bases lying between them. The CDR3 is 14 residues long. Germline loops: CDR1 MGHDK, CDR2 SYGVNS. The CDR3 here is CASSERAGSNEQYF. In DNA form, the CDR3 reads TGTGCCAGCAGTGAACGGGCAGGATCCAACGAGCAGTACTTC.

V usage is TRBV6-5 and J usage is TRBJ2-3, with 11 bases lining up with TRBD2. Per the germline V gene, CDR1 is MNHEY and CDR2 is SVGAGI. CDR3 length: 16 amino acids. The J segment lost 3 bases and the V segment lost 0 bases, leaving 2 bases of the junction unmatched. The CDR3 coding sequence is TGTGCCAGCAGTTACTCCTTAGCGGGAGGGACAGATACGCAGTATTTT. This gives the protein CASSYSLAGGTDTQYF.

The J gene is TRBJ2-3, the V gene TRBV10-3; 12 nucleotides agree with TRBD2. The germline V gene has CDR1 ENHRY and CDR2 SYGVKD. CDR3 length: 15 residues. V trimming: 3 bases; J trimming: 6 bases; junction bases outside the gene matches: 4. CDR3 in amino acids: CAISDGLAGGDTQYF. The CDR3 coding sequence is TGTGCCATCAGTGACGGCCTAGCGGGAGGGGATACGCAGTATTTT.

The chain combines TRBV5-1 with TRBJ2-3, with D tentatively TRBD2 (6 bases). There are 15 residues in the CDR3. V lost 4 bases and J lost 0, with 12 bases in between. Looked up from germline, CDR1 is SGHRS and CDR2 is YFSETQ. The CDR3 bases are TGCGCCAGCAGCGCTTCGGGGGACAGCACAGATACGCAGTATTTT. Amino acid sequence: CASSASGDSTDTQYF.

The chain couples TRBV11-2 to TRBJ2-3, with D possibly being TRBD2 (5 bases). The length of the CDR3 is 14 residues. Germline V CDR1 and CDR2: SGHAT, FQNNGV. Deletions cut 3 bases from V and 3 bases from J, with 10 bases between. In DNA form, the CDR3 reads TGTGCCAGCAGCTTTACGAGGGAGACAGATACGCAGTATTTT. Its protein is CASSFTRETDTQYF.

The chain carries TRBV6-5 and TRBJ1-1; no clear D. The CDR3 is made up of 14 amino acids. CDR1 and CDR2 (germline): MNHEY, SVGAGI. The V end was cut by 0 bases, the J end by 0 bases, with 5 bases between. CDR3 protein: CASSYSRVNTEAFF. The CDR3 DNA reads as TGTGCCAGCAGTTACTCGAGAGTGAACACTGAAGCTTTCTTT.

The rearrangement links TRBV28 to TRBJ1-2, with D uncertain. V lost 4 bases to trimming and J lost 3 bases, with 15 bases between them. The CDR3 totals 15 residues. In germline, CDR1 is MDHEN, CDR2 SYDVKM. The CDR3 region has the DNA TGTGCCAGCAGTTCCCGGGCTCCACTCGACTATGGCTACACCTTC. Its protein is CASSSRAPLDYGYTF.

This clone was detected once. The J gene is TRBJ2-1, the V gene TRBV4-1, with D possibly matching TRBD2 (5 bases). The V end was cut by 0 bases, the J end by 0 bases, with 12 bases between. Germline CDR1 is MGHRA and CDR2 is YSYEKL. The CDR3 contains 17 residues. The CDR3 bases are TGCGCCAGCAGCCAAGAACCCCAGCGGAACTCCTACAATGAGCAGTTCTTC. It translates to CASSQEPQRNSYNEQFF.

The V and J genes are TRBV5-4 and TRBJ1-4, with a tentative D call TRBD1 (5 bases). Germline loops: CDR1 SGHNT, CDR2 YYREEE (reference sequence). CDR3 length: 14 amino acids. V shed 2 bases and J shed 1 base, with 6 bases lying between them. The CDR3 is CASSFGGTNEKLFF. The CDR3 DNA reads TGTGCCAGCAGCTTTGGGGGAACTAATGAAAAACTGTTTTTT.

This clone was seen a single time. The chain couples TRBV5-1 to TRBJ2-1, with 12 bases lining up with TRBD2. Per the germline V gene, CDR1 is SGHRS and CDR2 is YFSETQ. CDR3 size: 17 residues. After removal of 4 bases from V and 7 bases from J, the junction contained 12 bases not matched to a gene. CDR3 DNA sequence: TGCGCCAGCAGCCCTCGGGCTAGCGGGGGGGCCGGTAATGAGCAGTTCTTC. Translation gives CASSPRASGGAGNEQFF. The full variable domain, rest sourced from reference TRBV5-1 and TRBJ2-1, is KAGVTQTPRYLIKTRGQQVTLSCSPISGHRSVSWYQQTPGQGLQFLFEYFSETQRNKGNFPGRFSGRQFSNSRSEMNVSTLELGDSALYLCASSPRASGGAGNEQFFGPGTRLTVL.